This entry concerns a single TCR beta chain. Via MiXCR, TCRdb re-called the RACE reads, giving one row per CDR3 protein. This sample has approximately 350,000 distinct CDR3 sequences; around 7% occur once, and the top ten carry 7% to 10%. This CDR3 contains 16 residues. Germline V lookup: CDR1 MNHEY, CDR2 SVGEGT. With V trimmed by 4 bases and J by 4 bases, 11 bases remained unmatched. Specified time point: patch test 1, 2 weeks after DPC sensitization. Indicated treatment: therapeutic diphenylcyclopropenone sensitization with weekly scalp DPC. The data are from a study of human T cells and chemical hapten exposure.

This chain connects TRBV6-2 or TRBV6-3 to TRBJ1-1, with 8 positions matching TRBD1. Sequenced material: whole blood, taken in connection with sensitization to the hapten diphenylcyclopropenone (DPC). The sequence was collected from a woman aged 18-35 years with alopecia areata. Some clones in this sample may be carry-over from other donors' samples. CDR3 DNA sequence: TGTGCCAGCAGTTCTCCCCAGACAGGGGTTAGCACTGAAGCTTTCTTT. Translation gives CASSSPQTGVSTEAFF.